The clone carrying this T cell receptor (beta chain) has just a few counts. Its cognate antigen is unknown. The junction departs from germline at one end; a sequencing error may be responsible. Time point indicated: newly diagnosed GD, antithyroid drugs for less than 3 months. The TCR library was made from RNA extracted from PBMCs. HTBI primers from iRepertoire and Arm-PCR of CDR3 regions yielded the TCR beta libraries. From the multiplex PCR reads, TCRdb called clonotypes with MiXCR, one entry per CDR3 protein. The sample records approximately 350,000 distinct CDR3 sequences, approximately 16% being singletons. The data originate from a study of regulatory T cells in long-lasting Graves disease. The CDR3 runs to 14 residues. CDR1 and CDR2 (germline): KGHSH, LQKENI. Study conclusions and caveats: Persistent Graves' patients showed less TCR diversity than newly diagnosed patients showed.

The data were also submitted as part of a second study, on T cells in Graves' hyperthyroidism and ophthalmopathy. As reported in that work: In the first-round RT-PCR of the TCR CDR3, the HTBI primer set was used.

The specimen comprised peripheral blood mononuclear cells (PBMCs), sampled at new diagnosis, from a patient treated with antithyroid drugs. This receptor was identified in a man aged 40-49 years with Graves disease. V gene TRBV18 combines with J gene TRBJ1-2; D call uncertain. The CDR3 nucleotides read TGTGCCAGCTCGCCGGACGGAACTGTCTATGGCCACACCTTC. It codes for CASSPDGTVYGHTF.